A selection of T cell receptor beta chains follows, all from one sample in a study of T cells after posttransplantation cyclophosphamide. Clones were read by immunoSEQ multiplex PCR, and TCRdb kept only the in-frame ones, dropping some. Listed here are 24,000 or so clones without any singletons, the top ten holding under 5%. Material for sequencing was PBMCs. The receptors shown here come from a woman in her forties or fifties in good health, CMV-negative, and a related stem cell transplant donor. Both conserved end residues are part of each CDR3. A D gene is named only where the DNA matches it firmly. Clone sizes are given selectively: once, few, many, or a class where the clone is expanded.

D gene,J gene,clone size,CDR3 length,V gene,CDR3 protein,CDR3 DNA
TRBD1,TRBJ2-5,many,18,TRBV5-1,CASSFTPNRDSFQETQYF,TGCGCCAGCAGCTTTACACCTAATCGGGACAGCTTCCAAGAGACCCAGTACTTC
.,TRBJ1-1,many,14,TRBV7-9,CASSLTEINTEAFF,TGTGCCAGCAGCCTAACAGAGATTAACACTGAAGCTTTCTTT
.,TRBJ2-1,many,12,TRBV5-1,CASSNPYNEQFF,TGCGCCAGCAGCAATCCTTACAATGAGCAGTTCTTC
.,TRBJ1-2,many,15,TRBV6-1,CASSEYRRDTRGYTF,TGTGCCAGCAGTGAATACCGCCGGGACACGAGAGGCTACACCTTC
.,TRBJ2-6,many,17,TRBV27,CASSFRGSISGANVLTF,TGTGCCAGCAGTTTTCGCGGTAGCATCTCTGGGGCCAACGTCCTGACTTTC
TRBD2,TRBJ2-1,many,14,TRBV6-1,CASSEAGGRYEQFF,TGTGCCAGCAGTGAGGCGGGAGGTAGGTATGAGCAGTTCTTC
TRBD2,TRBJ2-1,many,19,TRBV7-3,CASSLAGTSGKASYNEQFF,TGTGCCAGCAGCTTAGCCGGGACTAGCGGGAAGGCGTCCTACAATGAGCAGTTCTTC
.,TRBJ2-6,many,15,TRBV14,CASSQQSSGANVLTF,TGTGCCAGCAGCCAACAATCCTCTGGGGCCAACGTCCTGACTTTC
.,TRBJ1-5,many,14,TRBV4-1,CASSQADPGQPQHF,TGCGCCAGCAGCCAGGCAGATCCGGGACAGCCCCAGCATTTT
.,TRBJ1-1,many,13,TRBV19,CASSKRENTEAFF,TGTGCCAGTAGTAAACGGGAGAACACTGAAGCTTTCTTT
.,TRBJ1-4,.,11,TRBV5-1,CASSRRGKTVF,TGCGCCAGCAGTCGCCGGGGAAAAACTGTTTTT
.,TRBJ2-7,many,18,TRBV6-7,CASSYRGRWGDVVYEQYF,TGTGCCAGCAGTTACAGGGGTAGGTGGGGGGATGTGGTCTACGAGCAGTACTTC
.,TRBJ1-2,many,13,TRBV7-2,CASTQSANYGYTF,TGTGCCAGCACCCAGTCAGCTAACTATGGCTACACCTTC
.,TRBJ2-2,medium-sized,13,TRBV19,CASSVREYGELFF,TGTGCCAGTAGTGTCAGGGAATACGGGGAGCTGTTTTTT
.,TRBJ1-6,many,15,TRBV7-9,CASSFGQFHNSPLHF,TGTGCCAGCAGCTTTGGACAGTTTCATAATTCACCCCTCCACTTT
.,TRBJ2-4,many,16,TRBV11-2,CASSLGLPGSAGIQYF,TGTGCCAGCAGCTTAGGGCTTCCGGGGTCTGCGGGCATTCAGTACTTC
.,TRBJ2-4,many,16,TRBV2,CASQDRLPTSQNIQYF,TGTGCCAGCCAGGACAGGTTACCTACTAGCCAAAACATTCAGTACTTC